A single sample is the source of the 28 T cell receptor beta chains below, sequenced in a study of T cells in tuberculosis. As to time point: new active TB diagnosis, blood taken before or within 7 days of starting treatment. Measured with immunoSEQ multiplex PCR; TCRdb has only the in-frame clones, and not every one. The data show about 50,000 clones, nearly 95% seen once. Source: PBMCs, taken at tuberculosis diagnosis. The origin of the receptors is an adult with tuberculosis.

The V gene is TRBV13, the J gene TRBJ2-1, with 13 positions matching TRBD2. V gave up 0 bases and J gave up 8 bases; unmatched junction bases: 16. This CDR3 spans 20 amino acids. Germline V gene data show CDR1 as PRHDT and CDR2 as FYEKMQ (reference sequence). The CDR3 sequence is CASSLGRLAGGREHFYEQFF. In DNA form, the CDR3 reads TGTGCCAGCAGCTTAGGCCGACTAGCGGGAGGCAGAGAACATTTCTATGAGCAGTTCTTC.

The rearrangement uses TRBV7-9 and TRBJ2-1, with D tentatively TRBD2 (5 bases). CDR1 SEHNR and CDR2 FQNEAQ come from the germline V gene (reference sequence). V dropped 5 bases and J dropped 3 bases, with 8 bases sitting between them. The CDR3 is made up of 13 amino acids. The CDR3 spells CASSRTVYNEQFF. CDR3 bases: TGTGCCAGCAGCAGGACTGTCTACAATGAGCAGTTCTTC.

This clone occurred a few times. CDR3 coding DNA: TGTGCCAGCAGCCCCCGGGACAGGGCCGGGGAGCTGTTTTTT. Translating gives CASSPRDRAGELFF. This chain joins TRBV5-6 and TRBJ2-2; 9 positions agree with TRBD1. J lost 6 bases, V lost 4 bases, and 4 bases had no gene match. The CDR3 has 14 amino acids. Germline-derived CDR1 and CDR2 are SGHDT and YYEEEE.

The CDR3 sequence: CAWSKDRSYEQYF. The CDR3 coding sequence is TGTGCCTGGAGCAAGGACAGGAGCTACGAGCAGTACTTC. The genes are TRBV30 and TRBJ2-7; TRBD1 matches at 7 bases. Germline-derived CDR1 and CDR2 are GTSNPN and SVGIG (reference sequence). There are 13 residues in the CDR3. J gave up 3 bases and V 3 bases, and 5 bases lay outside the gene matches.

The V call is TRBV18, the J call TRBJ1-2; tentatively, D is TRBD1 (5 bases). Germline CDR1 and CDR2: KGHSH and LQKENI. The CDR3 spans 13 residues. The V and J ends lost 4 bases and 5 bases respectively, with 11 bases between them. CDR3 amino acids: CASSRPGDYGYTF. CDR3 DNA: TGTGCCAGCTCACGCCCGGGGGATTATGGCTACACCTTC.

This chain joins TRBV2 and TRBJ2-3; weak D call: TRBD1 (6 bases). Germline CDR1 SNHLY, CDR2 FYNNEI. There are 16 residues in the CDR3. Trimming left V 6 bases short and J 6 bases short, with 22 bases between. CDR3 DNA sequence: TGTGCCAGCAGCTCACGAGGGGGTGGCCTCGGGGATACGCAGTATTTT. Amino acids: CASSSRGGGLGDTQYF.

The CDR3 region is CASSPQPGSDEQFF. DNA for the CDR3: TGTGCCAGCTCACCACAACCCGGGAGCGATGAGCAGTTCTTC. The chain has TRBV18 and TRBJ2-1; D perhaps matches TRBD2 (6 bases). The germline V gene has CDR1 KGHSH and CDR2 LQKENI. V was clipped by 1 base and J by 8 bases, with 12 bases between them. The CDR3 contains 14 residues.

The rearrangement joins TRBV28 to TRBJ2-1, with D maybe TRBD1 (6 bases). Trimming took off 3 bases at V and 0 bases at J, with 9 bases between the two ends. The CDR3 totals 15 residues. Germline CDR1 is MDHEN and CDR2 is SYDVKM. The CDR3 is CASSFLTGSYNEQFF. The CDR3, as DNA: TGTGCCAGCAGTTTCTTGACAGGCTCCTACAATGAGCAGTTCTTC.

The V call is TRBV7-2, the J call TRBJ2-3; 7 bases map to TRBD2. The CDR3 sequence is 14 residues long. Looked up from germline, CDR1 is SGHTA and CDR2 is FQGNSA. Trimming took 4 bases from V and 2 from J; bases not matched to a gene: 3. The CDR3 loop reads CASSYLAATDTQYF. As DNA, the CDR3 is TGTGCCAGCAGCTACCTAGCGGCCACAGATACGCAGTATTTT.

The count of this clone is one. V usage is TRBV9 and J usage is TRBJ2-7, with 12 positions matching TRBD2. J lost 2 bases, V lost 3 bases, and 0 bases had no gene match. CDR1 is SGDLS and CDR2 is YYNGEE in the germline V gene. The CDR3 has 14 amino acids. CDR3 sequence: CASSASGGAYEQYF. The CDR3 region has the DNA TGTGCCAGCAGCGCTAGCGGGGGGGCCTACGAGCAGTACTTC.

The gene calls are TRBV27 and TRBJ2-1, with 9 bases aligning to TRBD1. Germline V CDR1 and CDR2: MNHEY, SMNVEV (reference sequence). The CDR3 extends over 16 amino acids. Trimming at V came to 5 bases and at J to 5 bases, leaving 10 bases not matched to a gene. The CDR3 DNA reads TGTGCCAGCAGTACACCAACAGGGGGCGCCGACAATGAGCAGTTCTTC. It codes for CASSTPTGGADNEQFF.

The genes are TRBV4-2 and TRBJ2-5; D gene unclear. Per the germline V gene, CDR1 is LGHNA and CDR2 is YNFKEQ. The CDR3 runs to 14 residues. V was clipped by 1 base and J by 0 bases, with 6 bases between them. CDR3 in amino acids: CASSQGDNQETQYF. CDR3 nucleotides: TGTGCCAGCAGCCAAGGAGACAACCAAGAGACCCAGTACTTC.

The V call is TRBV19, the J call TRBJ2-3; TRBD2 matches at 12 bases. The V gene end was trimmed by 5 bases and the J gene end by 3 bases; junction bases not matched to a gene: 12. CDR3 length: 18 amino acids. CDR1 LNHDA and CDR2 SQIVND come from the germline V gene (reference sequence). The DNA of the CDR3 is TGTGCCAGTAGTTCCCGCGCGACTAGCGGGAGAAGTACAGATACGCAGTATTTT. Amino acid sequence: CASSSRATSGRSTDTQYF.

The CDR3 loop reads CASSVEGQGEAFF. The CDR3 nucleotides are TGTGCCAGCAGCGTAGAGGGACAGGGGGAAGCTTTCTTT. The chain uses TRBV9 and TRBJ1-1; 10 bases line up with TRBD1. V was clipped by 0 bases and J by 8 bases; unmatched bases: 1. Germline loops: CDR1 SGDLS, CDR2 YYNGEE. The CDR3 length is 13 residues.

The chain couples TRBV10-3 to TRBJ1-3, with D possibly being TRBD1 (6 bases). The CDR3 has 14 residues. The V and J ends lost 3 bases and 4 bases respectively, with 10 bases between them. Germline lookup yields CDR1 ENHRY and CDR2 SYGVKD. CDR3 protein: CAISDRGKGNTIYF. DNA for the CDR3: TGTGCCATCAGTGACAGGGGAAAGGGAAACACCATATATTTT.

The V gene is TRBV5-6, the J gene TRBJ2-7; TRBD2 matches 8 bases. The CDR3 loop spans 15 amino acids. The V gene end was trimmed by 4 bases and the J gene end by 2 bases; junction bases not matched to a gene: 8. Per the germline V gene, CDR1 is SGHDT and CDR2 is YYEEEE. The chain's CDR3 is CASSPTTSGAYEQYF. The CDR3 DNA reads TGTGCCAGCAGCCCTACTACTAGCGGAGCCTACGAGCAGTACTTC.

V gene TRBV19 combines with J gene TRBJ2-1; 10 nucleotides match TRBD2. Germline assignment: CDR1 LNHDA and CDR2 SQIVND (reference sequence). V was clipped by 5 bases and J by 4 bases; unmatched bases: 5. The CDR3 is 15 amino acids. CDR3 nucleotide sequence: TGTGCCAGTAGTGCCCAAGCGGGAGGGTACAATGAGCAGTTCTTC. It specifies CASSAQAGGYNEQFF.

J is TRBJ2-7 and V is TRBV11-2; maybe TRBD2 (6 bases). V lost 2 bases and J lost 4, with 12 bases in between. CDR3 length equals 14 residues. Germline CDR1 SGHAT, CDR2 FQNNGV. CDR3 amino acids: CASSLLVGTYEQYF. CDR3 bases: TGTGCCAGCAGCTTACTTGTCGGGACTTACGAGCAGTACTTC.

The rearrangement links TRBV30 to TRBJ1-3, with 7 bases identical to TRBD1. Germline CDR1 reads GTSNPN; CDR2 reads SVGIG (reference sequence). J was trimmed by 2 bases and V by 5 bases; bases with no gene match: 9. The CDR3 has 15 amino acids. Here the CDR3 reads CAWDKGGTAGNTIYF. For the CDR3, the DNA is TGTGCCTGGGACAAGGGCGGGACAGCTGGAAACACCATATATTTT.

The J gene is TRBJ1-1, the V gene TRBV7-2; 7 positions match TRBD1. Germline V gives CDR1 SGHTA, CDR2 FQGNSA. The trim removed 3 bases at V and 12 bases at J, leaving 16 bases unmatched. CDR3 length: 15 amino acids. CDR3 region: CASSLPRQGGIITFF. CDR3 sequence (DNA): TGTGCCAGCAGCTTGCCCCGACAGGGTGGAATAATAACTTTCTTT.

This clone was detected only once. The chain employs TRBV5-4 and TRBJ2-7; 10 bases align to TRBD2. J was trimmed by 2 bases and V by 5 bases; bases with no gene match: 7. CDR3 length equals 15 residues. CDR1 and CDR2 from the germline V gene are SGHNT and YYREEE (reference sequence). CDR3 nucleotide sequence: TGTGCCAGCAGTTCCGGACTAGCGGAGACCTACGAGCAGTACTTC. Protein product: CASSSGLAETYEQYF.

This chain links TRBV20-1 with TRBJ1-1; D uncertain. The CDR3 contains 10 residues. The V end lost 8 bases, the J end lost 5 bases, and 9 bases lay between the germline ends. Germline assignment: CDR1 DFQATT and CDR2 SNEGSKA (reference sequence). Here the CDR3 DNA reads TGCAGTCTGGGGAGGACTGAAGCTTTCTTT. Translation gives CSLGRTEAFF.

This clone appeared once. This chain links TRBV19 with TRBJ1-1; 8 nucleotides align to TRBD1. Germline loops: CDR1 LNHDA, CDR2 SQIVND (reference sequence). V trimming: 9 bases; J trimming: 6 bases; junction bases outside the gene matches: 21. The CDR3 extends over 17 amino acids. In nucleotides, the CDR3 is TGTGCCAGCCAGAGACGCGGAAACAGGGGGACGAAGGCTGAAGCTTTCTTT. It specifies CASQRRGNRGTKAEAFF.

The V gene is TRBV7-6, the J gene TRBJ2-3, with a tentative D call TRBD2 (6 bases). The CDR3 runs 16 residues. Germline V gene lookup returns CDR1 SGHVS and CDR2 FNYEAQ. Deletions cut 5 bases from V and 4 bases from J, with 19 bases between. The chain's CDR3 is CASSAAGQSVADTQYF. The CDR3 DNA sequence: TGTGCCAGCAGCGCCGCGGGGCAGAGCGTAGCAGATACGCAGTATTTT.

V gene TRBV2 combines with J gene TRBJ2-1, with a possible D match to TRBD2 (5 bases). The V and J ends lost 7 bases and 13 bases respectively, with 17 bases between them. The germline V gene has CDR1 SNHLY and CDR2 FYNNEI. The CDR3 has 12 amino acids. CDR3 nucleotide sequence: TGTGCCAGCAACCTTATAAGGCGGGCCCAGTTCTTC. It is translated as CASNLIRRAQFF. Looking up the rest from reference TRBV2 and TRBJ2-1 gives the full variable domain: EPEVTQTPSHQVTQMGQEVILRCVPISNHLYFYWYRQILGQKVEFLVSFYNNEISEKSEIFDDQFSVERPDGSNFTLKIRSTKLEDSAMYFCASNLIRRAQFFGPGTRLTVL.

This clone appeared a single time. This same CDR3 is encoded by further DNA sequences in the sample. The chain combines TRBV7-2 with TRBJ2-3, with D maybe TRBD2 (6 bases). V shed 0 bases and J shed 5 bases, with 9 bases lying between them. The CDR3 has 14 amino acids. Germline CDR1 SGHTA, CDR2 FQGNSA. DNA for the CDR3: TGTGCCAGCAGCTTAGCGGGAGGTCGAGATACGCAGTATTTT. Amino acid sequence: CASSLAGGRDTQYF. Using reference TRBV7-2 and TRBJ2-3 for the parts outside the CDR3, the full variable domain is GAGVSQSPSNKVTEKGKDVELRCDPISGHTALYWYRQSLGQGLEFLIYFQGNSAPDKSGLPSDRFSAERTGGSVSTLTIQRTQQEDSAVYLCASSLAGGRDTQYFGPGTRLTVL.

The chain links TRBV20-1 to TRBJ2-7, with unresolved D. The CDR3 contains 11 residues. CDR1 is DFQATT and CDR2 is SNEGSKA in the germline V gene (reference sequence). Between the trimmed V and J ends, which lost 6 bases and 5 bases, there was a span of 11 bases. The CDR3 sequence: CSALRGDEQYF. Here the CDR3 DNA reads TGCAGTGCGCTTCGCGGCGACGAGCAGTACTTC.

The V and J genes are TRBV19 and TRBJ2-2; maybe TRBD2 (5 bases). Trimming shortened V by 7 bases and J by 8 bases, and 14 bases separated the two germline ends. Germline CDR1 reads LNHDA; CDR2 reads SQIVND (reference sequence). The CDR3 sequence is 13 residues long. The CDR3 DNA sequence: TGTGCCAGTACCGGGTACGGGATGGGGGAGCTGTTTTTT. Protein: CASTGYGMGELFF.